Following are 7 T cell receptor beta chains from one sample sequenced in a study of T-cell memory formation after mild COVID-19. TCRdb itself ran the 5' RACE reads through MiXCR, one entry per CDR3 protein. The sample lists over 150,000 distinct CDR3 sequences, roughly 20% seen once, with around 3.9% in the top ten. Sequences were obtained from PBMCs or a T cell subset sorted from them (not recorded which). The origin of the receptors is a man younger than 35 who had mild COVID-19 (a few samples of this study predate the infection). Cell type and time point are not known.

Only a few counts were recorded for this clonotype. This chain connects TRBV5-1 to TRBJ2-1, with 9 nucleotides matching TRBD1. The V gene's germline CDR1 is SGHRS and CDR2 YFSETQ. The CDR3 sequence is 15 residues long. Trimming took 1 base from V and 9 from J; bases not matched to a gene: 8. CDR3 nucleotides: TGCGCCAGCAGCTTGATGGGACAGGGTCAAAGTGAGCAGTTCTTC. Its protein product is CASSLMGQGQSEQFF. Drawing the rest from reference TRBV5-1 and TRBJ2-1, the complete variable domain is KAGVTQTPRYLIKTRGQQVTLSCSPISGHRSVSWYQQTPGQGLQFLFEYFSETQRNKGNFPGRFSGRQFSNSRSEMNVSTLELGDSALYLCASSLMGQGQSEQFFGPGTRLTVL.

This chain links TRBV6-2 or TRBV6-3 with TRBJ2-1, with 11 bases aligning to TRBD2. Trimming cost V 6 bases and J 9 bases; bases outside gene matches: 10. The CDR3 sequence is 15 residues long. The V gene's germline CDR1 is MNHEY and CDR2 SVGEGT. Here the CDR3 DNA reads TGTGCCAGCAGCCTTAGCGGGGGGGCTTTTGCTGAGCAGTTCTTC. As protein: CASSLSGGAFAEQFF.

The chain links TRBV6-6 to TRBJ1-6, with D tentatively TRBD1 (5 bases). The CDR3 is 14 amino acids. V lost 7 bases, J lost 7 bases, and 14 bases lay in between. The V gene's germline CDR1 is MNHNY and CDR2 SVGAGI (reference sequence). The CDR3 sequence is CASNPWGANSPLHF. CDR3 DNA sequence: TGTGCCAGCAACCCTTGGGGCGCAAATTCACCCCTCCACTTT.

This clonotype showed up just a few times. The chain combines TRBV9 with TRBJ2-3, with TRBD2 matching 11 bases. The germline V gene has CDR1 SGDLS and CDR2 YYNGEE. V shed 4 bases, J shed 6 bases, and the junction held 10 bases outside the gene matches. The CDR3 covers 16 residues. In DNA form, the CDR3 reads TGTGCCAGCAGCCCCCGCATAGCGGGGGGGCGTGATACGCAGTATTTT. It yields the protein CASSPRIAGGRDTQYF.

This clonotype was seen only a few times. The chain carries TRBV7-3 and TRBJ1-1, with a possible D match to TRBD1 (5 bases). The V gene's germline CDR1 is SGHTA and CDR2 FQGTGA. Trimming shortened V by 2 bases and J by 4 bases, and 11 bases separated the two germline ends. The CDR3 spans 14 residues. CDR3 in DNA: TGTGCCAGCAGCTTAGGGGGACCGGCCACTGAAGCTTTCTTT. Translated: CASSLGGPATEAFF. Full variable domain (outside the CDR3, taken from reference TRBV7-3 and TRBJ1-1): GAGVSQTPSNKVTEKGKYVELRCDPISGHTALYWYRQSLGQGPEFLIYFQGTGAADDSGLPNDRFFAVRPEGSVSTLKIQRTERGDSAVYLCASSLGGPATEAFFGQGTRLTVV.

The chain joins TRBV6-5 to TRBJ1-3; TRBD1 matches at 7 bases. Germline V gives CDR1 MNHEY, CDR2 SVGAGI. With V trimmed by 6 bases and J by 0 bases, 5 bases remained unmatched. This CDR3 has 15 amino acids. The CDR3 DNA is TGTGCCAGCAGCGCGGGACAGCTCTCTGGAAACACCATATATTTT. Translated: CASSAGQLSGNTIYF.

This clonotype was seen at least ten times. The V call is TRBV7-9, the J call TRBJ2-7; TRBD1 matches 11 bases. Looked up from germline, CDR1 is SEHNR and CDR2 is FQNEAQ (reference sequence). This CDR3 is built from 14 residues. The ends lost 4 bases at V and 6 bases at J; junction bases unmatched: 5. The chain's CDR3 is CASSSRDRGAEQYF. DNA for the CDR3: TGTGCCAGCAGCTCCAGGGACAGGGGGGCCGAGCAGTACTTC.